This TCR beta chain stems from a study of cytomegalovirus exposure and HLA in healthy donors. Per germline, CDR1 KGHSH and CDR2 LQKENI. The CDR3 covers 13 residues. V lost 3 bases and J lost 4, with 9 bases in between. 13 Jbeta primers and 60 Vbeta primers were used for the PCR. Profiling relied on immunoSEQ multiplex PCR, and the TCRdb table lists in-frame clones only, not all of them. The repertoire holds about 190,000 clones, with roughly 80% as singletons. Source material: PBMCs. J is TRBJ1-2 and V is TRBV18; the D gene is possibly TRBD1 (5 bases). The receptor was isolated from a man aged 40-49 years in good health and CMV-seropositive. CDR3 nucleotides: TGTGCCAGCTCACCGCAAGACAGCTATGGCTACACCTTC. It specifies CASSPQDSYGYTF.